The TCR beta chain described here comes from a study of cytomegalovirus exposure and HLA in healthy donors. V was pared by 4 bases and J by 4 bases, with 7 bases of the junction left unmatched. This CDR3 region has 15 residues. Germline V gene data show CDR1 as LNHDA and CDR2 as SQIVND (reference sequence). For this clone: Its antigen is unidentified.

The data were produced by immunoSEQ multiplex PCR, yet TCRdb's version contains in-frame clones alone and is incomplete. In the table there are some 59,000 clones, nearly 90% of which are singletons. General study findings and limits: The CMV antigen specificity of a few CMV-associated chains was confirmed through in vitro analysis. The classifier reportedly diagnosed cytomegalovirus status with high sensitivity and specificity.

The chain uses TRBV19 and TRBJ2-3, with 8 bases identical to TRBD2. Sequencing input: PBMCs. This TCR derives from a woman between 18 and 29 years old in good health and CMV-seronegative. The CDR3 spells CASSKREGRSDTQYF. CDR3 DNA: TGTGCCAGTAGTAAACGGGAGGGCCGGTCAGATACGCAGTATTTT.